This entry features one T cell receptor beta chain sequence. Per the authors' pipeline: Estimation of nucleated cell counts was performed using reference gene primer amplification. Only in-frame clones appear in the TCRdb table, and some are missing; sequencing was by immunoSEQ multiplex PCR. V, J and clone size reflect that table, while D and trimming were determined from the DNA. The sample shows approximately 100,000 clones, around three quarters of them seen only once. This specimen belongs to a study of blood T cell repertoires in COVID-19. Study-wide context: Sites in the United States, Italy and Spain provided acute and convalescent COVID-19 samples. Nucleic acid was either cDNA or gDNA, and it came from T cells, B-cell-depleted T cells, or PBMCs.

The V segment lost 4 bases and the J segment 4 bases; nucleotides outside the gene matches: 7. CDR3 length: 15 residues. In germline, CDR1 is KGHSH, CDR2 LQKENI. The specimen sequenced was peripheral blood. The rearrangement joins TRBV18 to TRBJ1-5, with 7 bases lining up with TRBD1. The sequence was collected from a human donor in a cohort sampled during active or convalescent COVID-19. CDR3 bases: TGTGCCAGCTCACGCCCCGGGACAGCTAATCAGCCCCAGCATTTT. Protein: CASSRPGTANQPQHF.